The 32 T cell receptor beta chains below come from one sample, sequenced in a study of T cell responses to AZD1222 COVID-19 vaccine. Some clones are missing from TCRdb's copy, which holds only in-frame ones; the method was immunoSEQ multiplex PCR. The sample contains 150,000 to 250,000 clones, roughly 92% of which appear only once. The sequencing here drew on peripheral blood, taken 28 days after the second AZD1222 dose. The receptors shown here come from an adult who received the AZD1222 COVID-19 vaccine.

The gene calls are TRBV15 and TRBJ2-2; 14 nucleotides agree with TRBD2. Germline V gene sequence: CDR1 LNHNV, CDR2 YYDKDF (reference sequence). The CDR3 is 17 amino acids. Trimming at V came to 3 bases and at J to 2 bases, leaving 2 bases not matched to a gene. CDR3 bases: TGTGCCACCAGCAGTGGACTAGCGGGAGGAAACACCGGGGAGCTGTTTTTT. Its protein is CATSSGLAGGNTGELFF. Based on the CDR3 plus reference TRBV15 and TRBJ2-2, the full variable domain is DAMVIQNPRYQVTQFGKPVTLSCSQTLNHNVMYWYQQKSSQAPKLLFHYYDKDFNNEADTPDNFQSRRPNTSFCFLDIRSPGLGDTAMYLCATSSGLAGGNTGELFFGEGSRLTVL.

V and J are TRBV7-8 and TRBJ2-4; D may be TRBD1 (7 bases). The germline gives CDR1 SGHVS, CDR2 FQNEAQ. CDR3 length equals 16 residues. Trimming cost V 4 bases and J 2 bases, with 15 bases left between them. The CDR3 loop is CASSSQGGGPKNIQYF. The CDR3 DNA is TGTGCCAGCAGCTCCCAGGGGGGCGGGCCCAAAAACATTCAGTACTTC.

The CDR3 sequence: CASSDLRQGLSGNTIYF. DNA for the CDR3: TGTGCCAGCAGTGACCTGCGGCAGGGCCTCTCTGGAAACACCATATATTTT. This chain links TRBV2 with TRBJ1-3; D might be TRBD1 (5 bases). V was trimmed by 3 bases and J by 0 bases, leaving 15 bases between them. CDR1 and CDR2 from the germline V gene are SNHLY and FYNNEI. This CDR3 is built from 17 residues.

The chain links TRBV3-1 (or the pseudogene TRBV3-2) to TRBJ1-6; D is possibly TRBD1 (6 bases). V gave up 3 bases and J gave up 7 bases, with 10 bases separating them. CDR3 length equals 14 residues. Germline V lookup: CDR1 LGHDT, CDR2 YNNKEL (reference sequence). The CDR3 DNA is TGTGCCAGCAGCCAGGGACATAGAAATTCACCCCTCCACTTT. It encodes CASSQGHRNSPLHF.

The gene calls are TRBV28 and TRBJ2-7, with D hard to call. V lost 3 bases and J 3 bases, leaving 6 bases between the germline ends. CDR1 and CDR2 (germline): MDHEN, SYDVKM. The CDR3 length is 12 residues. The CDR3 bases are TGTGCCAGCAGTTTGCGCAGCTACGAGCAGTACTTC. It specifies CASSLRSYEQYF.

The chain employs TRBV10-1 and TRBJ2-7, with 12 bases identical to TRBD2. The J segment lost 7 bases and the V segment lost 6 bases, leaving 7 bases of the junction unmatched. Germline values: CDR1 WNHNN, CDR2 SYGVQD (reference sequence). The CDR3 sequence is 14 residues long. DNA of the CDR3: TGCGCCAGCAGCTCCGGGACTAGCGGGTTTGAGCAGTACTTC. As protein: CASSSGTSGFEQYF.

This chain uses TRBV30 with TRBJ2-7; D remains unclear. The ends were cut back, 0 bases at V and 7 bases at J, with 19 bases in the middle. This CDR3 has 15 residues. CDR1 is GTSNPN, CDR2 SVGIG, per germline (reference sequence). This CDR3 is CAWSVVTASLREQYF. Here the CDR3 DNA reads TGTGCCTGGAGTGTGGTAACAGCCAGTTTACGAGAGCAGTACTTC.

This clone appeared a single time. This chain joins TRBV4-2 and TRBJ2-7; TRBD1 aligns across 8 bases. V was clipped by 1 base and J by 3 bases; unmatched bases: 5. Germline V gives CDR1 LGHNA, CDR2 YNFKEQ. The CDR3 runs 15 residues. The CDR3 region has the DNA TGTGCCAGCAGCCAAGTAGAAACAGGGGGCTACGAGCAGTACTTC. As protein: CASSQVETGGYEQYF.

The gene calls are TRBV27 and TRBJ2-3; D unresolved. The length of the CDR3 is 9 residues. In germline, CDR1 is MNHEY, CDR2 SMNVEV (reference sequence). V lost 3 bases, J lost 10 bases, and 2 bases lay in between. The CDR3 DNA sequence: TGTGCCAGCAGTTTGGCGCAGTATTTT. Amino acid sequence: CASSLAQYF.

V is TRBV10-2 and J is TRBJ2-1, with 7 nucleotides matching TRBD1. There are 13 residues in the CDR3. Germline lookup yields CDR1 WSHSY and CDR2 SAAADI. The trim removed 6 bases at V and 3 bases at J, leaving 2 bases unmatched. The CDR3 DNA reads as TGCGCCAGCAGCCGGGACAGCTACAATGAGCAGTTCTTC. This gives the protein CASSRDSYNEQFF.

The chain carries TRBV7-6 and TRBJ1-1; D not resolved. This CDR3 is 13 amino acids long. Germline lookup yields CDR1 SGHVS and CDR2 FNYEAQ. V was cut by 5 bases and J by 1 base, with 8 bases left in between. CDR3 amino acids: CASSKVPNTEAFF. CDR3 coding DNA: TGTGCCAGCAGCAAGGTCCCGAACACTGAAGCTTTCTTT.

The rearrangement links TRBV5-1 to TRBJ2-1; TRBD2 is a possible D gene (6 bases). Germline CDR1 is SGHRS and CDR2 is YFSETQ. V shed 5 bases and J shed 6 bases, with 6 bases lying between them. This CDR3 is built from 11 residues. For the CDR3, the DNA is TGCGCCAGCAGGGGAGGCAATGAGCAGTTCTTC. Protein product: CASRGGNEQFF.

This chain uses TRBV4-1 with TRBJ2-4, with TRBD2 as a possible D gene (6 bases). The V end was cut by 4 bases, the J end by 5 bases, with 15 bases between. The CDR3 is made up of 15 amino acids. In germline, CDR1 is MGHRA, CDR2 YSYEKL. CDR3 nucleotides: TGCGCCAGCAGCCCGGGCCCCCGGAGGGAAAACATTCAGTACTTC. Protein product: CASSPGPRRENIQYF.

The chain employs TRBV6-5 and TRBJ2-5, with a tentative D call TRBD2 (6 bases). Trimming removed 6 bases from V and 4 bases from J, with 6 bases in between. CDR3 length equals 11 residues. From germline, CDR1 is MNHEY and CDR2 SVGAGI. CDR3 protein: CASRGGETQYF. In DNA form, the CDR3 reads TGTGCCAGCAGGGGGGGAGAGACCCAGTACTTC.

For the CDR3, the DNA is TGCGCCAGCAGAAGGGACAGAAATATAGAAAAACTGTTTTTT. Translating gives CASRRDRNIEKLFF. The chain is built from TRBV5-1 and TRBJ1-4; 7 bases are shared with TRBD1. The germline V gene encodes CDR1 SGHRS and CDR2 YFSETQ. The length of the CDR3 is 14 residues. Losses at the gene ends were 5 bases for V and 8 bases for J; bases not matched to a gene: 9.

The chain is built from TRBV7-2 and TRBJ2-3, with no clear D. The germline V gene has CDR1 SGHTA and CDR2 FQGNSA. V gave up 5 bases and J gave up 4 bases, with 13 bases separating them. The CDR3 contains 14 residues. CDR3: CASSPRRAADTQYF. DNA of the CDR3: TGTGCCAGCAGCCCGCGAAGGGCCGCAGATACGCAGTATTTT.

The genes are TRBV30 and TRBJ2-7; D not resolved. Trimming took off 2 bases at V and 3 bases at J, with 8 bases between the two ends. This CDR3 spans 12 amino acids. Germline assignment: CDR1 GTSNPN and CDR2 SVGIG (reference sequence). CDR3 protein: CAWSPRHYEQYF. The CDR3 region has the DNA TGTGCCTGGAGTCCCAGGCACTACGAGCAGTACTTC. Complete variable domain (other parts from reference TRBV30 and TRBJ2-7): SQTIHQWPATLVQPVGSPLSLECTVEGTSNPNLYWYRQAAGRGLQLLFYSVGIGQISSEVPQNLSASRPQDRQFILSSKKLLLSDSGFYLCAWSPRHYEQYFGPGTRLTVT.

The chain recombines TRBV7-9 with TRBJ2-7; 7 bases align to TRBD1. CDR1 SEHNR and CDR2 FQNEAQ come from the germline V gene (reference sequence). CDR3 length equals 13 residues. J gave up 3 bases and V 6 bases, and 5 bases lay outside the gene matches. The CDR3 coding sequence is TGTGCCAGCAGAAATTGGGACAGCTACGAGCAGTACTTC. Protein product: CASRNWDSYEQYF. Based on the CDR3 plus reference TRBV7-9 and TRBJ2-7, the full variable domain is DTGVSQNPRHKITKRGQNVTFRCDPISEHNRLYWYRQTLGQGPEFLTYFQNEAQLEKSRLLSDRFSAERPKGSFSTLEIQRTEQGDSAMYLCASRNWDSYEQYFGPGTRLTVT.

This chain uses TRBV7-9 with TRBJ1-3; D remains unclear. Germline CDR1 and CDR2: SEHNR and FQNEAQ (reference sequence). The CDR3 runs to 13 residues. V was pared by 5 bases and J by 4 bases, with 9 bases between. As DNA, the CDR3 is TGTGCCAGCAGCGTAACAACCGGAAACACCATATATTTT. The encoded protein is CASSVTTGNTIYF.

The rearrangement joins TRBV28 to TRBJ1-6; TRBD1 is a possible D gene (6 bases). The CDR3 length is 16 residues. The V gene lost 10 bases and the J gene lost 7 bases, with 23 bases spanning the gap. The germline gives CDR1 MDHEN, CDR2 SYDVKM. The CDR3 DNA reads as TGTGCCACCGCCTCTACCGCGGGGGCAGGGAATTCACCCCTCCACTTT. It yields the protein CATASTAGAGNSPLHF.

The chain has TRBV7-9 and TRBJ1-1; 11 bases line up with TRBD1. With 5 bases clipped from V and 4 bases from J, the junction kept 3 bases outside the gene matches. This CDR3 region has 14 residues. From germline, CDR1 is SEHNR and CDR2 FQNEAQ (reference sequence). Here the CDR3 reads CASSQGQGGTEAFF. The DNA of the CDR3 is TGTGCCAGCAGCCAGGGACAGGGGGGCACTGAAGCTTTCTTT.

The V call is TRBV10-3, the J call TRBJ2-1, with 8 nucleotides matching TRBD1. From germline, CDR1 is ENHRY and CDR2 SYGVKD. V lost 6 bases and J lost 1; bases outside the gene matches: 5. CDR3 length equals 15 residues. This CDR3 reads CAIRGTGWSYNEQFF. In DNA form, the CDR3 reads TGTGCCATCAGGGGGACAGGATGGTCCTACAATGAGCAGTTCTTC.

The chain is built from TRBV4-3 and TRBJ1-2; 8 bases match TRBD1. The CDR3 extends over 15 amino acids. The V gene's germline CDR1 is LGHNA and CDR2 YSLEER. J gave up 7 bases and V 0 bases, and 7 bases lay outside the gene matches. The CDR3 reads CASSQDQGQVPGYTF. For the CDR3, the DNA is TGCGCCAGCAGCCAAGATCAGGGACAGGTTCCTGGCTACACCTTC.

The V and J genes are TRBV10-3 and TRBJ2-1, with D uncertain. This CDR3 spans 13 amino acids. In germline, CDR1 is ENHRY, CDR2 SYGVKD. Trimming took 0 bases from V and 4 from J, leaving 4 bases between them. The CDR3 spells CAISESTYNEQFF. CDR3 bases: TGTGCCATCAGTGAGTCTACGTACAATGAGCAGTTCTTC.

V is TRBV30 and J is TRBJ1-1; 8 bases fit TRBD1. The junction had 7 bases not matched to a gene; V was cut back by 2 bases and J by 2 bases. The CDR3 loop spans 15 amino acids. The germline V gene encodes CDR1 GTSNPN and CDR2 SVGIG (reference sequence). In nucleotides, the CDR3 is TGTGCCTGGAGTCCATCAACAGGGGGTAACACTGAAGCTTTCTTT. Translation gives CAWSPSTGGNTEAFF.

The V gene is TRBV5-1, the J gene TRBJ1-2; D unclear. Germline V gene lookup returns CDR1 SGHRS and CDR2 YFSETQ. Trimming pared 3 bases from V and 2 bases from J, leaving 14 bases between. The CDR3 sequence is 15 residues long. Here the CDR3 reads CASSSLPAENYGYTF. CDR3 DNA: TGCGCCAGCAGCTCACTCCCTGCGGAAAACTATGGCTACACCTTC.

The V call is TRBV9, the J call TRBJ1-2, with 7 positions matching TRBD1. Trimming at V came to 0 bases and at J to 8 bases, leaving 4 bases not matched to a gene. The CDR3 loop spans 13 amino acids. Germline loops: CDR1 SGDLS, CDR2 YYNGEE. In DNA, the CDR3 is TGTGCCAGCAGCGTAGAGGGGGCGGGAGGCTACACCTTC. Translated, it gives CASSVEGAGGYTF. The whole variable domain, filled in from reference TRBV9 and TRBJ1-2, reads DSGVTQTPKHLITATGQRVTLRCSPRSGDLSVYWYQQSLDQGLQFLIQYYNGEERAKGNILERFSAQQFPDLHSELNLSSLELGDSALYFCASSVEGAGGYTFGSGTRLTVV.

The chain has TRBV11-3 and TRBJ2-7, with no clear D. The CDR3 has 12 amino acids. Trimming left V 4 bases short and J 7 bases short, with 11 bases between. Germline CDR1 SGHNT, CDR2 YENEEA. CDR3 protein: CASSSSFNEQYF. In DNA, the CDR3 is TGTGCCAGCAGCTCCTCTTTCAATGAGCAGTACTTC. The entire variable domain, with the rest obtained from reference TRBV11-3 and TRBJ2-7, is as follows: EAGVVQSPRYKIIEKKQPVAFWCNPISGHNTLYWYLQNLGQGPELLIRYENEEAVDDSQLPKDRFSAERLKGVDSTLKIQPAELGDSAVYLCASSSSFNEQYFGPGTRLTVT.

The chain joins TRBV5-1 to TRBJ1-5; D is unclear. CDR3 length: 13 residues. V was clipped by 0 bases and J by 9 bases, with 10 bases between them. Germline V gene data show CDR1 as SGHRS and CDR2 as YFSETQ. CDR3: CASSLEGPGPQHF. The DNA for the CDR3 is TGCGCCAGCAGCTTGGAAGGGCCCGGGCCCCAGCATTTT.

This chain uses TRBV6-4 with TRBJ2-2; 14 bases line up with TRBD2. The CDR3 has 16 amino acids. Germline V lookup: CDR1 MRHNA, CDR2 SNTAGT. V lost 5 bases and J lost 7; bases outside the gene matches: 6. CDR3: CASSPGLAGVNGELFF. The CDR3 region has the DNA TGTGCCAGCAGTCCGGGACTAGCGGGAGTGAACGGGGAGCTGTTTTTT.

V gene TRBV30 combines with J gene TRBJ1-3; D is perhaps TRBD1 (5 bases). The CDR3 loop spans 15 amino acids. Per germline, CDR1 GTSNPN and CDR2 SVGIG (reference sequence). The CDR3 reads CAGSSGRGYGNTIYF. In DNA, the CDR3 is TGTGCTGGATCGTCGGGAAGGGGTTATGGAAACACCATATATTTT.

This chain joins TRBV19 and TRBJ2-1, with 10 bases aligning to TRBD2. V trimming: 2 bases; J trimming: 7 bases; junction bases outside the gene matches: 5. The CDR3 extends over 15 amino acids. Germline V lookup: CDR1 LNHDA, CDR2 SQIVND (reference sequence). The CDR3 DNA follows: TGTGCCAGTAGTATACTAGCGGGAGTGGGGAATGAGCAGTTCTTC. Translating it yields CASSILAGVGNEQFF.